This TCR beta chain came from a study of early T cells in non-severe SARS-CoV-2 infection. Study-wide results and caveats: VDJdb-based matching was biased toward anti-spike CD8 responses and missed private and CD4 specificities.

The germline V and J ends were trimmed by 5 bases and 0 bases, with 9 bases remaining between them. Germline V gene sequence: CDR1 SNHLY, CDR2 FYNNEI. The CDR3 has 14 residues. This clonotype has a handful of counts. Its antigen is undetermined. TCRdb reprocessed the 5' RACE reads with MiXCR, giving one entry per CDR3 protein. The sample comprises about 55,000 distinct CDR3 sequences, around 6.6% of which are singletons, and about 5.9% rests with the top ten. The sequence derives from an adult who was a healthcare worker with PCR-confirmed SARS-CoV-2 infection or an uninfected control (not recorded which). This chain uses TRBV2 with TRBJ2-3, with D tentatively TRBD1 or TRBD2 (5 bases each). This specimen was whole blood, taken at baseline. CDR3 nucleotides: TGTGCCAGCAGTTACTGGGGGAGCACAGATACGCAGTATTTT. This encodes CASSYWGSTDTQYF.